Below are 12 T cell receptor beta chains sequenced from a single sample in a study of T cells after yellow fever vaccination. TCRdb processed the 5' RACE reads anew with MiXCR; each CDR3 protein has one entry. This table holds about 320,000 distinct CDR3 sequences, around 12% found once. This material consisted of CD4+ T cells sorted from PBMCs, taken 15 days after the yellow fever booster vaccination. These receptors were taken from a man between 18 and 35 years old who received the YFV17D yellow fever vaccine.

The sample holds many counts of this clonotype. V usage is TRBV20-1 and J usage is TRBJ1-2; D not resolved. Germline V CDR1 and CDR2: DFQATT, SNEGSKA (reference sequence). V was clipped by 3 bases and J by 2 bases, with 16 bases between them. The CDR3 spans 15 residues. This CDR3 is CSASLHPSANYGYTF. The CDR3 nucleotides are TGCAGTGCTAGTTTACACCCCAGCGCCAACTATGGCTACACCTTC.

This clonotype was seen at least ten times. CDR3 nucleotides: TGTGCCAGCAGTTTCAGTCCGAACACTGAAGCTTTCTTT. Encoded protein: CASSFSPNTEAFF. This chain uses TRBV12-3 or TRBV12-4 with TRBJ1-1, with D hard to call. The CDR3 covers 13 residues. The ends were cut back, 3 bases at V and 1 base at J, with 6 bases in the middle.

The rearrangement links TRBV11-2 to TRBJ2-1; D is ambiguous. Germline CDR1 and CDR2: SGHAT and FQNNGV. V was shortened by 7 bases and J by 0 bases, with 7 bases between the two germline ends. The CDR3 consists of 13 residues. CDR3 coding DNA: TGTGCCAGCAATCCCAGCTCCTACAATGAGCAGTTCTTC. As protein: CASNPSSYNEQFF.

V gene TRBV19 combines with J gene TRBJ1-4; D is uncertain. The V and J ends lost 2 bases and 13 bases respectively, with 17 bases between them. This CDR3 has 14 residues. Germline V gene sequence: CDR1 LNHDA, CDR2 SQIVND (reference sequence). The CDR3 DNA sequence: TGTGCCAGTAGTATAAGTACCCCGAGCGGTCGACTGTTTTTT. Amino acid sequence: CASSISTPSGRLFF. Based on the CDR3 plus reference TRBV19 and TRBJ1-4, the full variable domain is DGGITQSPKYLFRKEGQNVTLSCEQNLNHDAMYWYRQDPGQGLRLIYYSQIVNDFQKGDIAEGYSVSREKKESFPLTVTSAQKNPTAFYLCASSISTPSGRLFFGSGTQLSVL.

J is TRBJ1-4 and V is TRBV6-6; 9 bases match TRBD1. The junction had 17 bases not matched to a gene; V was cut back by 6 bases and J by 3 bases. This CDR3 contains 19 residues. Germline lookup yields CDR1 MNHNY and CDR2 SVGAGI (reference sequence). For the CDR3, the DNA is TGTGCCAGCAGCCCCGTCGCCGGGACAGGGAATAATGCTAATGAAAAACTGTTTTTT. Translated: CASSPVAGTGNNANEKLFF.

The V call is TRBV2, the J call TRBJ1-5, with D possibly matching TRBD1 (6 bases). Looked up from germline, CDR1 is SNHLY and CDR2 is FYNNEI. This CDR3 spans 17 amino acids. V was shortened by 6 bases and J by 0 bases, with 18 bases between the two germline ends. The CDR3 here is CASRKRVDRYSNQPQHF. The CDR3 DNA reads as TGTGCCAGCAGGAAGAGGGTCGACAGGTATAGCAATCAGCCCCAGCATTTT.

The rearrangement joins TRBV10-3 to TRBJ2-3; 13 positions agree with TRBD2. The germline V gene encodes CDR1 ENHRY and CDR2 SYGVKD. V shed 3 bases and J 2 bases; nucleotides not matched to a gene: 14. The CDR3 has 20 residues. CDR3 DNA sequence: TGTGCCATCAGTGAAGCCTTCTCCGGGACTAGCGGGGCGATCACAGATACGCAGTATTTT. Its translation is CAISEAFSGTSGAITDTQYF.

This clonotype has only one observation. The chain has TRBV5-1 and TRBJ2-7; D is unclear. Looked up from germline, CDR1 is SGHRS and CDR2 is YFSETQ. The CDR3 runs 15 residues. Trimming stripped 5 bases from V and 0 bases from J, with 15 bases between. CDR3 DNA sequence: TGCGCCAGCAGTGTCTCGGACGGTTCCTCCTACGAGCAGTACTTC. Its translation: CASSVSDGSSYEQYF. Together with reference TRBV5-1 and TRBJ2-7, the CDR3 gives the full variable domain: KAGVTQTPRYLIKTRGQQVTLSCSPISGHRSVSWYQQTPGQGLQFLFEYFSETQRNKGNFPGRFSGRQFSNSRSEMNVSTLELGDSALYLCASSVSDGSSYEQYFGPGTRLTVT.

V is TRBV4-3 and J is TRBJ1-2; 8 nucleotides align to TRBD1. V gave up 4 bases and J gave up 4 bases; unmatched junction bases: 5. The CDR3 loop spans 14 amino acids. Germline loops: CDR1 LGHNA, CDR2 YSLEER. Here the CDR3 DNA reads TGCGCCAGCAGCCCGAAACAGGGGGTCTATGGCTACACCTTC. Protein product: CASSPKQGVYGYTF.

This clonotype has just a few counts. The chain employs TRBV12-3 or TRBV12-4 and TRBJ2-7; no clear D. V lost 1 base to trimming and J lost 5 bases, with 9 bases between them. The CDR3 loop spans 13 amino acids. CDR3 sequence (DNA): TGTGCCAGCAGTTTAGGGGCGGAAAACGAGCAGTACTTC. This gives the protein CASSLGAENEQYF.

J is TRBJ2-3 and V is TRBV7-9, with 10 bases aligning to TRBD2. The CDR3 has 16 amino acids. Germline CDR1 is SEHNR and CDR2 is FQNEAQ (reference sequence). Trimming at V came to 1 base and at J to 3 bases, leaving 4 bases not matched to a gene. The CDR3 spells CASSLGPAGGTDTQYF. In nucleotides, the CDR3 is TGTGCCAGCAGCTTAGGCCCAGCGGGGGGGACAGATACGCAGTATTTT.

This clonotype showed up just a few times. This rearrangement joins TRBV27 to TRBJ1-5; D ambiguous. V lost 6 bases, J lost 0 bases, and 12 bases lay in between. Per the germline V gene, CDR1 is MNHEY and CDR2 is SMNVEV (reference sequence). This CDR3 comprises 15 residues. Here the CDR3 DNA reads TGTGCCAGCAGCCCCTGGCTGGATAGCAATCAGCCCCAGCATTTT. This codes for CASSPWLDSNQPQHF.